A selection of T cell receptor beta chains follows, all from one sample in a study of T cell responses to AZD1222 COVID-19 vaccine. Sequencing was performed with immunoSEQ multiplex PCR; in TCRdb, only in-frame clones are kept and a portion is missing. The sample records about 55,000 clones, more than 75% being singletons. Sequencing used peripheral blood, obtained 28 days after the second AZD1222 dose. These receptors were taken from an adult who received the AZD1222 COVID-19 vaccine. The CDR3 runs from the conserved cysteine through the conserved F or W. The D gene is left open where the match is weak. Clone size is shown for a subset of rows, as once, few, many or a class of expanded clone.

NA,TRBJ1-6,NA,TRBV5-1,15,TGCGCCAGCAGCTTGGAGACAGGTGGGAATTCACCCCTCCACTTT,CASSLETGGNSPLHF
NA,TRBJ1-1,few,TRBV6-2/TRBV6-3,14,TGTGCCAGCAGCCGACCGACAGCTAACACTGAAGCTTTCTTT,CASSRPTANTEAFF
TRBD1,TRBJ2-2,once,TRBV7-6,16,TGTGCCAGCAGCTTAAATGAGGGGGCTCACACCGGGGAGCTGTTTTTT,CASSLNEGAHTGELFF
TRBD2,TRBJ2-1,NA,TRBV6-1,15,TGTGCCAGCAGTGAACCCTCCGGGGGGTTTAATGAGCAGTTCTTC,CASSEPSGGFNEQFF
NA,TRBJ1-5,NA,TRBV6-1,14,TGTGCCAGCAGTGACCGGCAGGGAGTTTCGCCCCAGCATTTT,CASSDRQGVSPQHF
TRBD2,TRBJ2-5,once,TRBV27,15,TGTGCCAGCAGTTTTATCAGGGAGGGTCGGGAGACCCAGTACTTC,CASSFIREGRETQYF
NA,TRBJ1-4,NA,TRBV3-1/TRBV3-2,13,TGTGCCAGCAGCCAAGGGACAGAGGGAAAACTGTTTTTT,CASSQGTEGKLFF
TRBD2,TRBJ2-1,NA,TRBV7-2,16,TGTGCCAGCAAACTAGCGGGAGGAAGCTCCTACAATGAGCAGTTCTTC,CASKLAGGSSYNEQFF
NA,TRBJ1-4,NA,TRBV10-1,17,TGCGCCAGCAGTGAGTCTTCCTCGGCTTTGGGTCTTGAAAAACTGTTTTTT,CASSESSSALGLEKLFF
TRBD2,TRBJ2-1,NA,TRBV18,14,TGTGCCAGCTCGCCCCAGGCTAGCGGCAATGAGCAGTTCTTC,CASSPQASGNEQFF
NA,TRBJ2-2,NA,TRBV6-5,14,TGTGCCAGCAGCGACGGATACAACACCGGGGAGCTGTTTTTT,CASSDGYNTGELFF
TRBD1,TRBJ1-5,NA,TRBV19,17,TGTGCCAGTAGCGGACAGGGGACCGTAAGTGGCAATCAGCCCCAGCATTTT,CASSGQGTVSGNQPQHF
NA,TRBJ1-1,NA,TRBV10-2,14,TGCGCCAGCAGTTATACAGGGCGGGACACTGAAGCTTTCTTT,CASSYTGRDTEAFF
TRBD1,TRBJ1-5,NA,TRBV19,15,TGTGCCAGACCGGGACAGGGAAATAGCAATCAGCCCCAGCATTTT,CARPGQGNSNQPQHF
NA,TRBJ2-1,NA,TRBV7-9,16,TGTGCCAGCAGCCTGGGTTTCGGGACGACGTACAATGAGCAGTTCTTC,CASSLGFGTTYNEQFF
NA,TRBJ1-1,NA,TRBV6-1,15,TGTGCCAGCAGTGAGCGCGGCAGGGCGAACACTGAAGCTTTCTTT,CASSERGRANTEAFF
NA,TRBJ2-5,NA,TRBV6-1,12,TGTGCCAGCGGGCAGTTACAAGAGACCCAGTACTTC,CASGQLQETQYF
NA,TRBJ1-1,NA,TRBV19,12,TGTGCCAGTGGCCTGGGCACCCCGGAAGCTTTCTTT,CASGLGTPEAFF
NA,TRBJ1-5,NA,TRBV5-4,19,TGTGCCAGCAGCTTGTGGAACAGGGCAGCTACCCATAGCAATCAGCCCCAGCATTTT,CASSLWNRAATHSNQPQHF
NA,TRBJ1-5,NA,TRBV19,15,TGTGCCAGTAGTATTGGTACAGGGTCGGGACAGCCCCAGCATTTT,CASSIGTGSGQPQHF